The TCR beta chain under discussion was sequenced for a study of cytomegalovirus exposure and HLA in healthy donors. The CDR3 is made up of 14 amino acids. Germline V gene lookup returns CDR1 SGHRS and CDR2 YFSETQ. Trimming removed 0 bases at V and 1 base at J, with 6 bases between. 13 Jbeta primers and 60 Vbeta primers were used for the PCR. Here immunoSEQ multiplex PCR was the method, and the copy in TCRdb shows in-frame clones only, minus some. The sample lists approximately 100,000 clones, around two thirds occurring once. The chain recombines TRBV5-1 with TRBJ2-3; D ambiguous. This TCR was recovered from a middle-aged man in good health and CMV-seropositive. The sample consisted of PBMCs. In nucleotides, the CDR3 is TGCGCCAGCAGCTTGGAACCAGGCACAGATACGCAGTATTTT. Its translation: CASSLEPGTDTQYF.